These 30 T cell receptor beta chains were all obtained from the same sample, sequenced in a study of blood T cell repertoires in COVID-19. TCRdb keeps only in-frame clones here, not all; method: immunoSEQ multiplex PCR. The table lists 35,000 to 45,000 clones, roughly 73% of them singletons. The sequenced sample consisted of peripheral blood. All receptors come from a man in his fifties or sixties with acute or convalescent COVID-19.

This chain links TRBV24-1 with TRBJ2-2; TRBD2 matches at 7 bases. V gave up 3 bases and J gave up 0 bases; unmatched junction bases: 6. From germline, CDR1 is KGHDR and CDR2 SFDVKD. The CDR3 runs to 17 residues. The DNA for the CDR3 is TGTGCCACCAGTGATCCGATTCGGGGGGCGAACACCGGGGAGCTGTTTTTT. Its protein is CATSDPIRGANTGELFF.

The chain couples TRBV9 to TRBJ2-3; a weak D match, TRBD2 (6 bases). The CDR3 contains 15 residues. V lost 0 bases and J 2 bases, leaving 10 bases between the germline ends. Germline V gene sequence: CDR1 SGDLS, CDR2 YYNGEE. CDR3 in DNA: TGTGCCAGCAGCGTAGTTGCGGGATACACAGATACGCAGTATTTT. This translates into CASSVVAGYTDTQYF. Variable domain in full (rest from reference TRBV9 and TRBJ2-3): DSGVTQTPKHLITATGQRVTLRCSPRSGDLSVYWYQQSLDQGLQFLIQYYNGEERAKGNILERFSAQQFPDLHSELNLSSLELGDSALYFCASSVVAGYTDTQYFGPGTRLTVL.

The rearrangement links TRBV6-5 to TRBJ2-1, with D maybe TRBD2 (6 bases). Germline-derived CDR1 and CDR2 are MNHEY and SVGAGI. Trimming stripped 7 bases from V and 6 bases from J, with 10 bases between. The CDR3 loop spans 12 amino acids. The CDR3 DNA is TGTGCCAGCACCCTGGGGGGCAATGAGCAGTTCTTC. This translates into CASTLGGNEQFF.

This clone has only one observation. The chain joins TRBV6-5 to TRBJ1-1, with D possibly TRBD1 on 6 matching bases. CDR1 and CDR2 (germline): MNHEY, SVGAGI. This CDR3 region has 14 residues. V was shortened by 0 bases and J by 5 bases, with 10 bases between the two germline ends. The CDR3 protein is CASSYSRGGTEAFF. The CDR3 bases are TGTGCCAGCAGTTACTCTAGGGGGGGTACTGAAGCTTTCTTT.

The DNA of the CDR3 is TGTGCCAGTGGTCGTCGGGGGGCTTACGAAAAACTGTTTTTT. It codes for CASGRRGAYEKLFF. The chain is built from TRBV19 and TRBJ1-4, with D perhaps TRBD1 (6 bases). V was pared by 8 bases and J by 8 bases, with 18 bases between. The CDR3 is 14 amino acids. Per germline, CDR1 LNHDA and CDR2 SQIVND (reference sequence).

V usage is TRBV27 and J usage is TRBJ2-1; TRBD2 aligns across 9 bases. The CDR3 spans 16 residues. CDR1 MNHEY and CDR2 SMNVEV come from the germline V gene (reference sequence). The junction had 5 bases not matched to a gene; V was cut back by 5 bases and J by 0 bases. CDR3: CASSLQLAGSYNEQFF. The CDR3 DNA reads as TGTGCCAGCAGTCTCCAACTAGCGGGCTCCTACAATGAGCAGTTCTTC.

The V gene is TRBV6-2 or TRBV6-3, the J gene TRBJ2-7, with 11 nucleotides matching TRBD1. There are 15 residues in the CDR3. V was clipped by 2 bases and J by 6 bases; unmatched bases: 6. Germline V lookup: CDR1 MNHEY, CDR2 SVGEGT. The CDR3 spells CASSYAGGQGGEQYF. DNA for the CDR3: TGTGCCAGCAGTTACGCCGGGGGACAGGGGGGCGAGCAGTACTTC.

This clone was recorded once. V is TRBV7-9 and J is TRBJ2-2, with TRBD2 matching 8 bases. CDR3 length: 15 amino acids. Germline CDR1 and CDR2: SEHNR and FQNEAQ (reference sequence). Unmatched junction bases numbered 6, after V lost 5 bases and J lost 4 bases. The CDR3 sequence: CASSKRRGATGELFF. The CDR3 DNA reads TGTGCCAGCAGCAAGAGGCGGGGGGCCACCGGGGAGCTGTTTTTT.

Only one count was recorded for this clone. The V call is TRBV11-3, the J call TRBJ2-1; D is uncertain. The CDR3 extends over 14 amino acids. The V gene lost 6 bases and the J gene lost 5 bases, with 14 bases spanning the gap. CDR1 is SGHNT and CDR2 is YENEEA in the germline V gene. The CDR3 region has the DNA TGTGCCAGCAGGTCCCTAGACTTCAACAATGAGCAGTTCTTC. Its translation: CASRSLDFNNEQFF.

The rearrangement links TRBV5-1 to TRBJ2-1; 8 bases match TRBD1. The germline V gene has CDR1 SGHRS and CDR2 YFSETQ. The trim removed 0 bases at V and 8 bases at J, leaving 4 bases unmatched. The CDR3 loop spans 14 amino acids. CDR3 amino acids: CASSLAGGADEQFF. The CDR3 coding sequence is TGCGCCAGCAGCTTGGCAGGGGGCGCGGATGAGCAGTTCTTC.

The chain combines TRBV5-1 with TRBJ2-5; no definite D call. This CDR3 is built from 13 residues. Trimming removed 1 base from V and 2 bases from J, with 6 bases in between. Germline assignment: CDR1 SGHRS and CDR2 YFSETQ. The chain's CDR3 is CASSLLLQETQYF. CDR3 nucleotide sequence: TGCGCCAGCAGCTTGCTTCTGCAAGAGACCCAGTACTTC.

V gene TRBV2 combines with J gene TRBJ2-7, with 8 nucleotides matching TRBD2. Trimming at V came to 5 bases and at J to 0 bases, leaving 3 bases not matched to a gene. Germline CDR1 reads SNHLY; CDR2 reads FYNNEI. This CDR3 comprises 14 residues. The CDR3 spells CASSISGASYEQYF. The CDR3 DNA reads TGTGCCAGCAGTATTAGCGGGGCCTCCTACGAGCAGTACTTC. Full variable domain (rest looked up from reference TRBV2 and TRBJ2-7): EPEVTQTPSHQVTQMGQEVILRCVPISNHLYFYWYRQILGQKVEFLVSFYNNEISEKSEIFDDQFSVERPDGSNFTLKIRSTKLEDSAMYFCASSISGASYEQYFGPGTRLTVT.

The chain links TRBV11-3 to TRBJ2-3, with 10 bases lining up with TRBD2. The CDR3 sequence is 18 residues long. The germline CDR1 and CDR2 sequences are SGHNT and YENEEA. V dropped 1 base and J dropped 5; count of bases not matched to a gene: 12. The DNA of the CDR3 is TGTGCCAGCAGCTTAGGTACCAAAGCGGGAGGGACTATAGATACGCAGTATTTT. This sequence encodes CASSLGTKAGGTIDTQYF.

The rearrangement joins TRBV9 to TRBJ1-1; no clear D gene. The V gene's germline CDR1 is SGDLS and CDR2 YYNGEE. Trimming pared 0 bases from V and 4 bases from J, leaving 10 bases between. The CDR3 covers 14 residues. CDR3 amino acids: CASSVETEGTEAFF. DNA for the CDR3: TGTGCCAGCAGCGTAGAAACAGAGGGCACTGAAGCTTTCTTT.

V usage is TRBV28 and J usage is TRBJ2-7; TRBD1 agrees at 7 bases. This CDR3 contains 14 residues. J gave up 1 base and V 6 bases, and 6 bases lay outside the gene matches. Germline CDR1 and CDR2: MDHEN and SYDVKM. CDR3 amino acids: CASRPTGRSYEQYF. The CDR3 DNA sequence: TGTGCCAGCAGGCCGACAGGGAGATCCTACGAGCAGTACTTC.

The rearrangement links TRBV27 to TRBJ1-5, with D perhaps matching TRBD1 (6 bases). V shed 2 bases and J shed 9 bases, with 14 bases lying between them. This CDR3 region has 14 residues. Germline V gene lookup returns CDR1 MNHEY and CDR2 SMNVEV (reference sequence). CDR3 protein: CASSLSTGRWPQHF. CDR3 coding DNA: TGTGCCAGCAGTTTAAGTACAGGGCGCTGGCCCCAGCATTTT.

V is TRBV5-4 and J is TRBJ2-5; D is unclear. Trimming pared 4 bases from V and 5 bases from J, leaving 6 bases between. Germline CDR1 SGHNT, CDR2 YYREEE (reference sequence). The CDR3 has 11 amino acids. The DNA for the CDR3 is TGTGCCAGCAGCGAGAGTGAGACCCAGTACTTC. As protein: CASSESETQYF.

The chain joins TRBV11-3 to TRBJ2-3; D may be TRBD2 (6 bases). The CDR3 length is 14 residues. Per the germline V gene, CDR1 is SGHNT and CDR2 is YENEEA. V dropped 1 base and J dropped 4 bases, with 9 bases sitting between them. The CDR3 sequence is CASSLGGGADTQYF. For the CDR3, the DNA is TGTGCCAGCAGCTTAGGCGGAGGGGCAGATACGCAGTATTTT.

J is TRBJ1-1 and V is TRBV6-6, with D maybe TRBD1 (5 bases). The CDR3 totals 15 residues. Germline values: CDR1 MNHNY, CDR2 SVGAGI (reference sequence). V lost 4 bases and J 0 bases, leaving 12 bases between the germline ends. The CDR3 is CASSLQQAMNTEAFF. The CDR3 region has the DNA TGTGCCAGCAGTTTACAACAGGCCATGAACACTGAAGCTTTCTTT.

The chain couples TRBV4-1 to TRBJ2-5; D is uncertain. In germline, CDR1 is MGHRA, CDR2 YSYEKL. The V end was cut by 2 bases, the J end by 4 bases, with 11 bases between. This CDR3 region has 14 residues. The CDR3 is CASSQPGFGETQYF. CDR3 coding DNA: TGCGCCAGCAGCCAACCCGGGTTCGGAGAGACCCAGTACTTC.

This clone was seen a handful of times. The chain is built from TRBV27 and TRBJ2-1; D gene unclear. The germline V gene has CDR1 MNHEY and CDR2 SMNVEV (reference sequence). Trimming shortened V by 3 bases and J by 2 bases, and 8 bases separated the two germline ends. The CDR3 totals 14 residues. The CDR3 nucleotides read TGTGCCAGCAGTTTGCTCCTAGCCTACAATGAGCAGTTCTTC. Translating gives CASSLLLAYNEQFF.

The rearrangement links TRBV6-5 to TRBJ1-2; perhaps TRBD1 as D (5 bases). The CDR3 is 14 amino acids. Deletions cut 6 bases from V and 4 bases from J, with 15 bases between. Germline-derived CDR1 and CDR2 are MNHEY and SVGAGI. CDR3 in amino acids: CASSAGLSTYGYTF. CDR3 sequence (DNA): TGTGCCAGCAGCGCAGGGCTGTCTACCTATGGCTACACCTTC.

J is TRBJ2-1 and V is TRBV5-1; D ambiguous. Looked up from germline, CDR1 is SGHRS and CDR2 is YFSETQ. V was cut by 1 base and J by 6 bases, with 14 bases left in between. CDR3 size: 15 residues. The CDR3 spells CASSLNSIGSNEQFF. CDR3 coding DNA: TGCGCCAGCAGCTTGAATAGCATCGGATCCAATGAGCAGTTCTTC.

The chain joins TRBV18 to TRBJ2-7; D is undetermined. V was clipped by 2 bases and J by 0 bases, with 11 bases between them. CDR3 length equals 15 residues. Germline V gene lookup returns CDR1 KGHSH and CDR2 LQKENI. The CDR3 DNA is TGTGCCAGCTCACCAGAGGAGCGAACCTCCTACGAGCAGTACTTC. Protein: CASSPEERTSYEQYF.

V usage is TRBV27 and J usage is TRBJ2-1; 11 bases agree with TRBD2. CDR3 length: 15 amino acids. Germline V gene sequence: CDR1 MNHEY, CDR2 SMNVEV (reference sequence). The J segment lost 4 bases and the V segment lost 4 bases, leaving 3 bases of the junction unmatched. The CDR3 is CASSWGLAVYNEQFF. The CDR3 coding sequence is TGTGCCAGCAGTTGGGGACTAGCGGTATACAATGAGCAGTTCTTC.

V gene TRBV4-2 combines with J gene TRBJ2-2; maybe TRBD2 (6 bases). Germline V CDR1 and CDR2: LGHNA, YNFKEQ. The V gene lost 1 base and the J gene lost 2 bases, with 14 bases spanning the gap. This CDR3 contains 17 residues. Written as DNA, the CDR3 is TGTGCCAGCAGCCAAGTACGGGAGAGAGGAAACACCGGGGAGCTGTTTTTT. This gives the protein CASSQVRERGNTGELFF.

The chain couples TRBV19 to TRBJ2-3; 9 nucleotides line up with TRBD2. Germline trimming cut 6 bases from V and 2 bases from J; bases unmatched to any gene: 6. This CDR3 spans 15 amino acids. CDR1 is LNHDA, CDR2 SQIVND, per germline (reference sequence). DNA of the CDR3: TGTGCCAGTAGGGATCCGGGACTAGCCACAGATACGCAGTATTTT. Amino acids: CASRDPGLATDTQYF.

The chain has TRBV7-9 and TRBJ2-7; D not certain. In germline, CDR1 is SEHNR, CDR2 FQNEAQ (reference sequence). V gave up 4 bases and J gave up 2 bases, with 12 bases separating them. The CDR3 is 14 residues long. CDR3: CASSSSGVAYEQYF. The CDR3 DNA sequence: TGTGCCAGCAGCTCGAGTGGAGTAGCCTACGAGCAGTACTTC.

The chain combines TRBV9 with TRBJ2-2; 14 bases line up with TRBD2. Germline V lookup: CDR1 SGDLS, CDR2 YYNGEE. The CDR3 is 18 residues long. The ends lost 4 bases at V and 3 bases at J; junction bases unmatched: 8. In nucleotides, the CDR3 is TGTGCCAGCAGCACCCCGACTAGCGGGAGGGCGGACACCGGGGAGCTGTTTTTT. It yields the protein CASSTPTSGRADTGELFF.

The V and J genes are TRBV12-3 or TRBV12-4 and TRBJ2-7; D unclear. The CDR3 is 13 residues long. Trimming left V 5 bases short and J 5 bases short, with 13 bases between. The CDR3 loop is CASSPRFLNEQYF. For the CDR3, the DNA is TGTGCCAGCAGTCCTAGGTTTCTGAACGAGCAGTACTTC.